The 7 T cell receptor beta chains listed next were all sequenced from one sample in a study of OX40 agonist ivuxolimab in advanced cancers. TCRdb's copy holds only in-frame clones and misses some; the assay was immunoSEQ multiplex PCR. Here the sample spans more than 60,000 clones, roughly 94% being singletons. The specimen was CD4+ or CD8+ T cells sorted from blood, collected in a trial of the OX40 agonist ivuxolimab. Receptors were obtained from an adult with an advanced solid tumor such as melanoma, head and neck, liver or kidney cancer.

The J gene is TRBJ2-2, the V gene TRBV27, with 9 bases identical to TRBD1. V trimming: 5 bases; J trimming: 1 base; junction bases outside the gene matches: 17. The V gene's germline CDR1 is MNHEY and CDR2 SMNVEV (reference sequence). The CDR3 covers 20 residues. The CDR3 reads CASSHSGTGYLLVNTGELFF. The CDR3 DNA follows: TGTGCCAGCAGTCATTCCGGGACAGGGTATCTTCTAGTGAACACCGGGGAGCTGTTTTTT.

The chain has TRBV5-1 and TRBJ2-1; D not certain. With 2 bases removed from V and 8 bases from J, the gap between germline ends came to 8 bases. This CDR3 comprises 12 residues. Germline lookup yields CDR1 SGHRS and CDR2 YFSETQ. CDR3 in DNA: TGCGCCAGCAGCTTAATGGCATATGAGCAGTTCTTC. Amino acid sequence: CASSLMAYEQFF.

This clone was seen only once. Here the CDR3 DNA reads TGTGCCAGCAGTTTGTGGTCTAGCGGGGACAATGAGCAGTTCTTC. Encoded protein: CASSLWSSGDNEQFF. This chain joins TRBV28 and TRBJ2-1; 9 bases fit TRBD2. Germline V lookup: CDR1 MDHEN, CDR2 SYDVKM. This CDR3 has 15 amino acids. J lost 5 bases, V lost 3 bases, and 5 bases had no gene match.

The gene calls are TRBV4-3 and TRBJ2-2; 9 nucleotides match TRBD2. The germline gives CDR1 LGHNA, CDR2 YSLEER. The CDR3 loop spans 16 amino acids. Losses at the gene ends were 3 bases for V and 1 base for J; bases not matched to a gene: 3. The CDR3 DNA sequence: TGCGCCAGCAGCCAGTTTAGCGGGGGGAACACCGGGGAGCTGTTTTTT. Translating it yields CASSQFSGGNTGELFF.

The DNA of the CDR3 is TGTGCCAGCAGCCTCAAAGGGGAGTGGTGGGAGACCCAGTACTTC. Translation: CASSLKGEWWETQYF. This chain uses TRBV6-5 with TRBJ2-5; D could derive from TRBD1 or TRBD2 (5 bases each). The CDR3 extends over 15 amino acids. V dropped 6 bases and J dropped 5 bases, with 19 bases sitting between them. CDR1 and CDR2 (germline): MNHEY, SVGAGI.

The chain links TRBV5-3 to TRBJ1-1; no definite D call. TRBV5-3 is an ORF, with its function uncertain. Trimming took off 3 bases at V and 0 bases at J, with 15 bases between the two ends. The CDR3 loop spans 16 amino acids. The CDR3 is CARSYPGGLVNTEAFF. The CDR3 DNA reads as TGTGCCAGAAGCTATCCCGGAGGGCTGGTGAACACTGAAGCTTTCTTT.

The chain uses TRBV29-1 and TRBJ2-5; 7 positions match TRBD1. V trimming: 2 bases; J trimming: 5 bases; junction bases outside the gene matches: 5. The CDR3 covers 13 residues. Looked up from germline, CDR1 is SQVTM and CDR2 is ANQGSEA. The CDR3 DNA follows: TGCAGCGTTGAACCGACAGGGTGGGAGACCCAGTACTTC. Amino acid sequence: CSVEPTGWETQYF.